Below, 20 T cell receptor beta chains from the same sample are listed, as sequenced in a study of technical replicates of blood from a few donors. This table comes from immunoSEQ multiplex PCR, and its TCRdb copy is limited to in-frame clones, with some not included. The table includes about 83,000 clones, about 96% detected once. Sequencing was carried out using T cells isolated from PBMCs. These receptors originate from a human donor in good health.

The DNA of the CDR3 is TGTGCCAGTAGTCCGGCAGGCACTGAAGCTTTCTTT. It encodes CASSPAGTEAFF. The chain is built from TRBV19 and TRBJ1-1; unclear D gene. The CDR3 consists of 12 residues. The germline gives CDR1 LNHDA, CDR2 SQIVND (reference sequence). V lost 5 bases, J lost 4 bases, and 8 bases lay in between.

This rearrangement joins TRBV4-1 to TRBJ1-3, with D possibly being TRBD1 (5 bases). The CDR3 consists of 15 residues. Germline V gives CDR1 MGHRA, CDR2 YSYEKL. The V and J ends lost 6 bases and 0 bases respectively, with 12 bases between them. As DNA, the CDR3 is TGCGCCAGCAGTTATCAGGGTGTCTCTGGAAACACCATATATTTT. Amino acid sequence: CASSYQGVSGNTIYF.

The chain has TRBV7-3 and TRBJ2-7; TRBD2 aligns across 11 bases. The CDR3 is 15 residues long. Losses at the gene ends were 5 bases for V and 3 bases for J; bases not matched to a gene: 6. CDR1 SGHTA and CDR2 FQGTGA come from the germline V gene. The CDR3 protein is CASSILAGGFYEQYF. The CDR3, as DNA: TGTGCCAGCAGCATCCTAGCGGGAGGATTCTACGAGCAGTACTTC.

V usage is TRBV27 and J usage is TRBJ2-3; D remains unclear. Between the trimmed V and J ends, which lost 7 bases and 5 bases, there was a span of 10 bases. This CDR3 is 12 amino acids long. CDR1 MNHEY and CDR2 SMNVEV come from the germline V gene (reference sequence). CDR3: CASMRFGDTQYF. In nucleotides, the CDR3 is TGTGCCAGCATGCGGTTCGGAGATACGCAGTATTTT.

DNA of the CDR3: TGTGCCAGTGTAAGGGGCGGAGGCTACACCTTC. Translation: CASVRGGGYTF. The chain couples TRBV19 to TRBJ1-2; the D gene is possibly TRBD1 (5 bases). Trimming removed 8 bases from V and 8 bases from J, with 12 bases in between. The CDR3 spans 11 residues. CDR1 is LNHDA, CDR2 SQIVND, per germline (reference sequence).

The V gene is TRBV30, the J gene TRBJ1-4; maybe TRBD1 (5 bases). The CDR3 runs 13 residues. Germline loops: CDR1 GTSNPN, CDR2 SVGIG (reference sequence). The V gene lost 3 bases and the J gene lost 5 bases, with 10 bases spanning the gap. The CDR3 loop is CAWRGQGNEKLFF. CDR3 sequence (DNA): TGTGCCTGGAGGGGGCAGGGCAATGAAAAACTGTTTTTT. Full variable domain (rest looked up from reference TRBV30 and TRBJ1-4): SQTIHQWPATLVQPVGSPLSLECTVEGTSNPNLYWYRQAAGRGLQLLFYSVGIGQISSEVPQNLSASRPQDRQFILSSKKLLLSDSGFYLCAWRGQGNEKLFFGSGTQLSVL.

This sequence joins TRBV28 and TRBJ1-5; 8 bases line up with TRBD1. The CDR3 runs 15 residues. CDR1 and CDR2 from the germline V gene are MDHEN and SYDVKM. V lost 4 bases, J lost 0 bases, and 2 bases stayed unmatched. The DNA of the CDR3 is TGTGCCAGCAGTTGGGACAGGTATAGCAATCAGCCCCAGCATTTT. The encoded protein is CASSWDRYSNQPQHF.

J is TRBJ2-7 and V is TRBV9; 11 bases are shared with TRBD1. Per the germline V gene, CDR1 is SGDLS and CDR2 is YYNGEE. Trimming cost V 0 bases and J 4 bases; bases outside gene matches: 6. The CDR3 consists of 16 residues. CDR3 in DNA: TGTGCCAGCAGCGTAGACGGACAGGGGGCAATATACGAGCAGTACTTC. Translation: CASSVDGQGAIYEQYF.

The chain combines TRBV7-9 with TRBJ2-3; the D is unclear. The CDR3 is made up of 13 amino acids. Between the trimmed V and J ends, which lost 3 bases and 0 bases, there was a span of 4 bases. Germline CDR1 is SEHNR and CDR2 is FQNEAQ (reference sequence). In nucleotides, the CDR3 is TGTGCCAGCAGCTTCCCTAGCACAGATACGCAGTATTTT. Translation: CASSFPSTDTQYF.

The CDR3 nucleotides read TGTGCCAGCAGCTTGGGAACCGACAGGTACCAAGAGACCCAGTACTTC. Translated: CASSLGTDRYQETQYF. The V gene is TRBV5-4, the J gene TRBJ2-5, with a tentative D call TRBD1 (6 bases). Trimming cost V 0 bases and J 0 bases, with 12 bases left between them. The CDR3 runs to 16 residues. In germline, CDR1 is SGHNT, CDR2 YYREEE (reference sequence).

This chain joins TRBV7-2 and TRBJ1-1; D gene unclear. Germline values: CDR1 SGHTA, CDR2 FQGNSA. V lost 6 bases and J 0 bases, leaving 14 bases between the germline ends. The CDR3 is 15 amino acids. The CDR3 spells CASREGSGLNTEAFF. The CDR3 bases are TGTGCCAGCAGAGAAGGGAGCGGGCTGAACACTGAAGCTTTCTTT.

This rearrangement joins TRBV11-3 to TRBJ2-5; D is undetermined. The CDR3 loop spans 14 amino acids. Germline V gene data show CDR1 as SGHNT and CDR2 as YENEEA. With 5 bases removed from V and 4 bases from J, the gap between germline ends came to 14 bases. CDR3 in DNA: TGTGCCAGCAGCCTAGGATCTAATGGAGAGACCCAGTACTTC. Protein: CASSLGSNGETQYF.

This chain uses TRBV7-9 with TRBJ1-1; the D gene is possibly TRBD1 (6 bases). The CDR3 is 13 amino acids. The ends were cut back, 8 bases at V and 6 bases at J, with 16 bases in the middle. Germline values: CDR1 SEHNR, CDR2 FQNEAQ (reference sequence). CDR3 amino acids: CASALGGQPEAFF. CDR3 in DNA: TGTGCCAGCGCACTCGGGGGGCAACCTGAAGCTTTCTTT.

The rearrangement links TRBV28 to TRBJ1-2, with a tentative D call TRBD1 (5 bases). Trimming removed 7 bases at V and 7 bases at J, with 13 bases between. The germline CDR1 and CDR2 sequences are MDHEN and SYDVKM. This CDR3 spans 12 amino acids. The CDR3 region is CASTRVGGGYTF. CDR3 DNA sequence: TGTGCCAGCACCAGGGTGGGGGGTGGCTACACCTTC.

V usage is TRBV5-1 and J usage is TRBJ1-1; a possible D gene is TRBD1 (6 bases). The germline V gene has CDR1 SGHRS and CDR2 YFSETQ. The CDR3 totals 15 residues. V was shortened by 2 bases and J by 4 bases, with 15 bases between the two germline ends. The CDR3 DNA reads TGCGCCAGCAGCTTAGACACAATAGGGGGCACTGAAGCTTTCTTT. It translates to CASSLDTIGGTEAFF.

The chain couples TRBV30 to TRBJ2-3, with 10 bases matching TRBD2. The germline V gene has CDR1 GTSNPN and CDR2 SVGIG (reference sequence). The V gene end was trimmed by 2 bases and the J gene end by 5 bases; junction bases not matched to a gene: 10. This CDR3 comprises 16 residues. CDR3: CAWSLASGREQDTQYF. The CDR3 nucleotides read TGTGCCTGGAGTTTGGCTAGCGGGAGAGAGCAAGATACGCAGTATTTT.

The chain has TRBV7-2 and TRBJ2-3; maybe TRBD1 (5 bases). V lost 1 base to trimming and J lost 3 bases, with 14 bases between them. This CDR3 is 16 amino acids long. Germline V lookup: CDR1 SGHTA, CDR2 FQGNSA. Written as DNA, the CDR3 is TGTGCCAGCAGCTTAGTAGGGGCGCTTAAAACAGATACGCAGTATTTT. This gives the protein CASSLVGALKTDTQYF. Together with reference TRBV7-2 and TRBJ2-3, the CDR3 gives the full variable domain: GAGVSQSPSNKVTEKGKDVELRCDPISGHTALYWYRQSLGQGLEFLIYFQGNSAPDKSGLPSDRFSAERTGGSVSTLTIQRTQQEDSAVYLCASSLVGALKTDTQYFGPGTRLTVL.

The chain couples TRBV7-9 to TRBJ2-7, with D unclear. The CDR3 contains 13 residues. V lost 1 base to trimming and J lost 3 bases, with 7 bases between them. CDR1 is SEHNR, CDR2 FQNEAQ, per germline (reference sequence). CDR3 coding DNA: TGTGCCAGCAGCTTAGTGGGCCTCTACGAGCAGTACTTC. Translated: CASSLVGLYEQYF.

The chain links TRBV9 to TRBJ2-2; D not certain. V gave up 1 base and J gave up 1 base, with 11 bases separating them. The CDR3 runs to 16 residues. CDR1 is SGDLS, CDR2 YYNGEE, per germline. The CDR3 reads CASSVPAERNTGELFF. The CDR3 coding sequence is TGTGCCAGCAGCGTACCGGCGGAACGGAACACCGGGGAGCTGTTTTTT.

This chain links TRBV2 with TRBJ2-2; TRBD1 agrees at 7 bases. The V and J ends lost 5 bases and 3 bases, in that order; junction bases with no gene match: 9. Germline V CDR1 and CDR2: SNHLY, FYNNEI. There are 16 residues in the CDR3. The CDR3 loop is CASSTPRDSYTGELFF. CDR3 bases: TGTGCCAGCAGTACCCCCCGGGACAGCTACACCGGGGAGCTGTTTTTT.